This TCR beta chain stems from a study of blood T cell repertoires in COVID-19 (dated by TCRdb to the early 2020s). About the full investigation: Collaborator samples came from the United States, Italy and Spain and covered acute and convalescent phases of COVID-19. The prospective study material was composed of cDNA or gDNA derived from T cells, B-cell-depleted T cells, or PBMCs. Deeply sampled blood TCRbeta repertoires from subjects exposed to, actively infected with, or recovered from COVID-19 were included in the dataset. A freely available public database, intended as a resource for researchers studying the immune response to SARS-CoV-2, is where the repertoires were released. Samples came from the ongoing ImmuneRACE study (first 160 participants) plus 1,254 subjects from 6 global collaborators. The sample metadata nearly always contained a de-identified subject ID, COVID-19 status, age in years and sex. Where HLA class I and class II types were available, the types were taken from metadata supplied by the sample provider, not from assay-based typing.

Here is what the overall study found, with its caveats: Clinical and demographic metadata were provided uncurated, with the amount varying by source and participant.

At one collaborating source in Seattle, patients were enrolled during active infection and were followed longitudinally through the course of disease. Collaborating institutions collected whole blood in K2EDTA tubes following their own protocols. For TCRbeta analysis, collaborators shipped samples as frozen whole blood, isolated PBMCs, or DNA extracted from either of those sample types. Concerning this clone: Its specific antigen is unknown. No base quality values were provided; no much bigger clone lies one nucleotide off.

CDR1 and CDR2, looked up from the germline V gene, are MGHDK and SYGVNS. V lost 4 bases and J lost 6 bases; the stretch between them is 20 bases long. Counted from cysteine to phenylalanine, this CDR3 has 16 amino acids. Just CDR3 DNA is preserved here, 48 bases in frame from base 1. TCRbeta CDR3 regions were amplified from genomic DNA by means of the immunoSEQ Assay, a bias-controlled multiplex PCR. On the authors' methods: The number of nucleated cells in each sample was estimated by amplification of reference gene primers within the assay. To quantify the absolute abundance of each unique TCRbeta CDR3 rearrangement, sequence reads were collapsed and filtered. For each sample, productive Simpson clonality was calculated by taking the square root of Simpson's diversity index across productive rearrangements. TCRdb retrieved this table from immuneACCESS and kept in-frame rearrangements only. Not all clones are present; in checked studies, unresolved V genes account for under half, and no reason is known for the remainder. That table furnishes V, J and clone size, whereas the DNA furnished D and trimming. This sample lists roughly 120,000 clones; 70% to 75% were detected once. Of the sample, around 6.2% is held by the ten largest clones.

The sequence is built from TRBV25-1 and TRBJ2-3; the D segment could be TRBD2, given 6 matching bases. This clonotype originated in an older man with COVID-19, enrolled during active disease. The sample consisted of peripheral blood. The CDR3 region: CASSGRDSVKGDTQYF. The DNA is TGTGCCAGCAGTGGCCGGGACTCCGTAAAAGGGGATACGCAGTATTTT.